This TCR beta chain was sequenced for a study of human T cells and chemical hapten exposure. The CDR3 contains 14 residues. The germline V gene has CDR1 MNHNY and CDR2 SVGAGI (reference sequence). The germline V and J ends were trimmed by 6 bases and 0 bases, with 10 bases remaining between them. Many counts were recorded for this clonotype. One entry per CDR3 protein, called by TCRdb with MiXCR from the RACE reads. The data contain approximately 90,000 distinct CDR3 sequences, roughly an eighth of them seen just once; the ten biggest clones take up 2.1%. Time point given: patch test 1, 2 weeks after DPC sensitization. The treatment was: therapeutic diphenylcyclopropenone sensitization with weekly scalp DPC.

The input for sequencing was whole blood, taken in connection with sensitization to the hapten diphenylcyclopropenone (DPC). The receptor's source is a woman aged 40 to 50 with alopecia areata. Some clones in this sample may be carry-over from other donors' samples. The rearrangement links TRBV6-6 to TRBJ2-3; no definite D call. In nucleotides, the CDR3 is TGTGCCAGCAGGGTAACCGGGAGCACAGATACGCAGTATTTT. Amino acid sequence: CASRVTGSTDTQYF.